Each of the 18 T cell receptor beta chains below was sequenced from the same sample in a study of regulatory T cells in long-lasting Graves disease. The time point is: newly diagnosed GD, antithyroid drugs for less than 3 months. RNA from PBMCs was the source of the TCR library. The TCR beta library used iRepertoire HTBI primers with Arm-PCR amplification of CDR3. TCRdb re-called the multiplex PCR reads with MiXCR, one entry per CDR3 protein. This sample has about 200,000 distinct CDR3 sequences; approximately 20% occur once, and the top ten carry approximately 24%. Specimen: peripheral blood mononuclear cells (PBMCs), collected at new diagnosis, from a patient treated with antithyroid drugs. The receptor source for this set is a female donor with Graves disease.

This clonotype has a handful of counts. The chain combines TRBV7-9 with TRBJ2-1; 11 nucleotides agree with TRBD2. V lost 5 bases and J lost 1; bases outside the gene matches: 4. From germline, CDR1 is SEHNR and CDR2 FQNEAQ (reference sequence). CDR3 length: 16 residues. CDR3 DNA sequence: TGTGCCAGCAGCGCCGGGACTAGCGGTTCCTACAATGAGCAGTTCTTC. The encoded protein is CASSAGTSGSYNEQFF.

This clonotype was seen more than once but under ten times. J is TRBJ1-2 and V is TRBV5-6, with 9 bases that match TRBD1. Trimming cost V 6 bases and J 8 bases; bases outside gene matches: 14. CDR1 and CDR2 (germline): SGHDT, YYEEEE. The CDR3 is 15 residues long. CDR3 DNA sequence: TGTGCCAGCACCCTTCTGGGACAGGGCTCTTGGGGCTACACCTTC. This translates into CASTLLGQGSWGYTF.

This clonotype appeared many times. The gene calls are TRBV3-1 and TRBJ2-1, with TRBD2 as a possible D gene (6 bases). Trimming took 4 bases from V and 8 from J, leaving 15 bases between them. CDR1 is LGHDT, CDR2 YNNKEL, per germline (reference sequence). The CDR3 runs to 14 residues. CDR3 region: CASSPLGTLDEQFF. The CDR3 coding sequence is TGTGCCAGCAGCCCACTCGGGACTCTCGATGAGCAGTTCTTC.

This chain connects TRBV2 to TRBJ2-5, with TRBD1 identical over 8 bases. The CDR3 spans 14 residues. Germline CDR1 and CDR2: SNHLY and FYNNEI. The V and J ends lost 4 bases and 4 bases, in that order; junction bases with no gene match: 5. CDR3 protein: CASSGTGRTETQYF. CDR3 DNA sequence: TGTGCCAGCAGTGGGACAGGGCGGACAGAGACCCAGTACTTC.

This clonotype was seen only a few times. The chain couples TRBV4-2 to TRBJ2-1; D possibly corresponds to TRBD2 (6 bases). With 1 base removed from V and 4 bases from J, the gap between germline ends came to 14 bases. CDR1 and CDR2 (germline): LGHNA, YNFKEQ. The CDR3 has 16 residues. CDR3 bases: TGTGCCAGCAGCCAAGTCGGGACTGGGTTTTACAATGAGCAGTTCTTC. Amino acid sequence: CASSQVGTGFYNEQFF.

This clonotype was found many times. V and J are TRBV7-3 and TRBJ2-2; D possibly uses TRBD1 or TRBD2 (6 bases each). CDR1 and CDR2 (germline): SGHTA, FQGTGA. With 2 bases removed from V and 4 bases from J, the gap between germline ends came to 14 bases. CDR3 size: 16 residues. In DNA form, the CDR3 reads TGTGCCAGCAGCTTAGTACCGGGGGCGGGCACCGGGGAGCTGTTTTTT. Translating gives CASSLVPGAGTGELFF.

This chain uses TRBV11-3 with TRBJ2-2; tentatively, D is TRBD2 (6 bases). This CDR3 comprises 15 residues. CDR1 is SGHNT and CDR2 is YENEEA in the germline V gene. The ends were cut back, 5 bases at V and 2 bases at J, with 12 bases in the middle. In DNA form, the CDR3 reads TGTGCCAGCAGCAGACTAGTCGCAAACACCGGGGAGCTGTTTTTT. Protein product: CASSRLVANTGELFF.

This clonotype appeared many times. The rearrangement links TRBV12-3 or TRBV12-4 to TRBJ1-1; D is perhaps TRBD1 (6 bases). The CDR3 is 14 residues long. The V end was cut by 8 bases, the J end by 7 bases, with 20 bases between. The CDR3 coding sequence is TGTGCCAGCCGCCCTGAGGTCAGGGGACTTGAAGCTTTCTTT. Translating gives CASRPEVRGLEAFF.

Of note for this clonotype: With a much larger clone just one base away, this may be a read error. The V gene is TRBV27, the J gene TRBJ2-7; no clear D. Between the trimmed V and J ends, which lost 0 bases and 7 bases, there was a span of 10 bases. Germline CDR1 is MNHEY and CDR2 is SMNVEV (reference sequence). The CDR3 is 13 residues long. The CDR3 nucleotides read TGTGCCAGCAGTTTATCAGCGCCCAATGAGCAGTACTTC. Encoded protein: CASSLSAPNEQYF.

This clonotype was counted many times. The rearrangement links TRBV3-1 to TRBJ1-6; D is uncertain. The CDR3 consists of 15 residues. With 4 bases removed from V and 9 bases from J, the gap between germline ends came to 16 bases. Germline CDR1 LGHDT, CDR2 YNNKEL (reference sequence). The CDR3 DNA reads TGTGCCAGCAGCCCTCGGGTAGTCACGGGTTCACCCCTCCACTTT. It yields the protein CASSPRVVTGSPLHF.

This CDR3 reads CASSQWREGHEQYF. The CDR3 DNA sequence: TGTGCCAGCAGCCAATGGCGGGAGGGCCACGAGCAGTACTTC. This chain uses TRBV3-2 with TRBJ2-7; TRBD2 is the table's D call, not checked against the DNA. TRBV3-2 constitutes a pseudogene. The CDR3 runs to 14 residues.

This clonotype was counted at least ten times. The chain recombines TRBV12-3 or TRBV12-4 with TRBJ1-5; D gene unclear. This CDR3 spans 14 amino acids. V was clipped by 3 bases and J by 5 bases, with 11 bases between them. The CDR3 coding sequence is TGTGCCAGCAGTTTCCGGCAGCAAGATCAGCCCCAGCATTTT. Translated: CASSFRQQDQPQHF.

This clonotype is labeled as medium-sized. CDR3 region: CASSLIDRGSSPLHF. CDR3 in DNA: TGTGCCAGCAGTTTAATCGACAGGGGGTCTTCACCCCTCCACTTT. This sequence joins TRBV28 and TRBJ1-6; 9 positions agree with TRBD1. This CDR3 spans 15 amino acids. J gave up 9 bases and V 2 bases, and 5 bases lay outside the gene matches. CDR1 MDHEN and CDR2 SYDVKM come from the germline V gene. The complete variable domain, with remaining parts taken from reference TRBV28 and TRBJ1-6, reads DVKVTQSSRYLVKRTGEKVFLECVQDMDHENMFWYRQDPGLGLRLIYFSYDVKMKEKGDIPEGYSVSREKKERFSLILESASTNQTSMYLCASSLIDRGSSPLHFGNGTRLTVT.

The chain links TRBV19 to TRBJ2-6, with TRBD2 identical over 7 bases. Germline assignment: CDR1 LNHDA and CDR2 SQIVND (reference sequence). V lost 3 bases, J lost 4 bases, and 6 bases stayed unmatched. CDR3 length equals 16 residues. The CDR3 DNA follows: TGTGCCAGTAGTATTGGGGGGGGTCTCGGGGCCAACGTCCTGACTTTC. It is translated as CASSIGGGLGANVLTF.

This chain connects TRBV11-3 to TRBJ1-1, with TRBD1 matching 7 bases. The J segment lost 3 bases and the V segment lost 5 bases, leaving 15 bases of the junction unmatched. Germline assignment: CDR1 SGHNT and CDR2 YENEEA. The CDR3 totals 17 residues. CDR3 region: CASSPGGEGGAYTEAFF. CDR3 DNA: TGTGCCAGCAGCCCAGGGGGGGAAGGGGGCGCGTACACTGAAGCTTTCTTT.

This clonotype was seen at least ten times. The CDR3 loop is CATSDLSSRDFNEQFF. CDR3 sequence (DNA): TGTGCCACCAGTGATTTGTCGTCTCGGGATTTCAATGAGCAGTTCTTC. This chain joins TRBV24-1 and TRBJ2-5, with TRBD2 as a possible D gene (5 bases). The J call could be wrong; TRBJ2-1 is a better fit for the DNA end. This CDR3 spans 16 amino acids. Germline V gene sequence: CDR1 KGHDR, CDR2 SFDVKD.

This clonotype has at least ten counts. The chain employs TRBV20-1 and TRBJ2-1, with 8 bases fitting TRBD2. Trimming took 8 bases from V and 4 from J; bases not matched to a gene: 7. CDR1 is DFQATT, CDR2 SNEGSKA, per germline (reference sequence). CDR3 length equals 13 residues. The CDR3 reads CSTLAGNYNEQFF. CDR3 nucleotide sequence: TGCAGTACCCTAGCGGGTAATTACAATGAGCAGTTCTTC.

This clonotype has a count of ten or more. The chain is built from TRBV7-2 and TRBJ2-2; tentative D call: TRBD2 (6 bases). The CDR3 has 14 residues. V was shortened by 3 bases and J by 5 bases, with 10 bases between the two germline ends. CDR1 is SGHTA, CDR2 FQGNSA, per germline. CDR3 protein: CASSLGGGTGELFF. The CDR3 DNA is TGTGCCAGCAGCTTGGGCGGAGGGACCGGGGAGCTGTTTTTT.